This is a list of T cell receptor beta chains from one sample in a study of patients and donors after allogeneic stem cell transplantation. MiXCR, applied by TCRdb to the RT-PCR reads, yields one record per CDR3 protein. The repertoire holds 200,000 to 250,000 distinct CDR3 sequences, with around two fifths as singletons. Sequencing input: blood, either unsorted or a sorted T cell fraction (not recorded which). The receptors here all came from a human donor who was either an allogeneic HSCT recipient or a stem cell or donor lymphocyte infusion donor (not recorded which). It is not recorded whose cells these are; they may come from a transplant donor. The CDR3 runs from the conserved cysteine through the conserved F or W. D genes are given only for firm matches. Clone size is given for some rows only: seen once, a few or many times, or a class if the clone is expanded.

cdr3_aa	cdr3_nt	d_call	v_call	j_call	clone_size
CASKPTGGLQNSPLHF	TGTGCCAGCAAACCTACAGGGGGCTTGCAAAATTCACCCCTCCACTTT	TRBD1	TRBV6-1	TRBJ1-6	few
CASSLSPGSGNTIYF	TGCGCCAGCAGCTTGTCGCCAGGGTCTGGAAACACCATATATTTT	-	TRBV5-1	TRBJ1-3	-
CSLVDPYNEQFF	TGCAGTCTAGTTGACCCATACAATGAGCAGTTCTTC	-	TRBV29-1	TRBJ2-1	-
CASSHRQGYQPQHF	TGTGCCAGCAGTCATCGACAGGGTTATCAGCCCCAGCATTTT	TRBD1	TRBV28	TRBJ1-5	few
CASSLEGAVREQYF	TGCGCCAGCAGCTTAGAGGGGGCGGTGCGCGAGCAGTACTTC	TRBD1	TRBV5-1	TRBJ2-7	-
CASSARTSGGPIQETQYF	TGTGCCAGCAGCGCGAGGACTAGCGGGGGGCCAATCCAAGAGACCCAGTACTTC	TRBD2	TRBV9	TRBJ2-5	-
CSVEKGTSGGLPGETQYF	TGCAGCGTTGAAAAGGGGACTAGCGGGGGGCTCCCAGGGGAGACCCAGTACTTC	TRBD2	TRBV29-1	TRBJ2-5	-
CASSLTAVLLYNEQFF	TGTGCCAGCAGCTTGACAGCGGTTTTACTCTACAATGAGCAGTTCTTC	-	TRBV5-5	TRBJ2-1	-
CAWTLDLSGTRQYF	TGTGCCTGGACCCTCGATTTGTCTGGAACTAGGCAGTACTTC	-	TRBV30	TRBJ2-7	-
CASSVAETGRGRNEQFF	TGTGCCAGCAGCGTAGCCGAAACGGGCAGGGGGCGCAATGAGCAGTTCTTC	TRBD1	TRBV9	TRBJ2-1	few
CASSQGFRSGYTF	TGTGCCAGCAGCCAAGGATTTAGGAGCGGCTACACCTTC	-	TRBV3-1	TRBJ1-2	-
CASTPRVDTQYF	TGTGCCAGCACCCCTCGTGTGGATACGCAGTATTTT	-	TRBV12-3/TRBV12-4	TRBJ2-3	-
CSAPRGPYNEQFF	TGCAGTGCCCCGCGGGGGCCGTACAATGAGCAGTTCTTC	-	TRBV20-1	TRBJ2-1	once
CASSLSGGTSAADTQYF	TGCGCCAGCAGCCTTTCTGGAGGGACTAGCGCCGCAGATACGCAGTATTTT	TRBD2	TRBV5-1	TRBJ2-3	-
CASSANRDSWHGYTF	TGTGCCAGCAGCGCCAACAGGGATTCGTGGCATGGCTACACCTTC	-	TRBV9	TRBJ1-2	-
CASSPARNGYTF	TGTGCCAGCAGTCCAGCCCGAAATGGCTACACCTTC	-	TRBV12-3/TRBV12-4	TRBJ1-2	few
CATSDSDRGHEQFF	TGTGCCACCAGTGATTCCGACAGGGGGCATGAGCAGTTCTTC	TRBD1	TRBV24-1	TRBJ2-1	-
CASRPGLLEADTQYF	TGTGCCAGCAGGCCGGGGCTCCTTGAGGCAGATACGCAGTATTTT	-	TRBV28	TRBJ2-3	-
CSALDKNTEAFF	TGCAGTGCGCTGGACAAGAACACTGAAGCTTTCTTT	-	TRBV20-1	TRBJ1-1	-
CATSDPGAEELDTQYF	TGTGCCACCAGTGATCCCGGGGCAGAGGAGTTGGATACGCAGTATTTT	-	TRBV24-1	TRBJ2-3	-
CASSQDLGNQPQHF	TGTGCCAGCAGCCAAGATCTCGGTAATCAGCCCCAGCATTTT	-	TRBV3-1	TRBJ1-5	-
CASSVGRVSSPLHF	TGTGCCAGCAGCGTAGGCAGGGTGAGTTCACCCCTCCACTTT	-	TRBV9	TRBJ1-6	-
CAISTKGVNTEAFF	TGTGCCATCAGTACCAAGGGGGTTAACACTGAAGCTTTCTTT	-	TRBV10-3	TRBJ1-1	once
CASAQRVSNYGYTF	TGTGCCAGCGCCCAAAGGGTTTCCAACTATGGCTACACCTTC	-	TRBV12-3/TRBV12-4	TRBJ1-2	few
CASSSHQGTDNYGYTF	TGTGCCAGCAGTTCACATCAGGGGACGGATAACTATGGCTACACCTTC	-	TRBV6-6	TRBJ1-2	-
CSVKGPYGYTF	TGCAGCGTGAAGGGCCCCTATGGCTACACCTTC	-	TRBV29-1	TRBJ1-2	few
CASSSTGRLYNSPLHF	TGTGCCAGCAGCTCGACTGGAAGACTCTATAATTCACCCCTCCACTTT	-	TRBV7-2	TRBJ1-6	-
CAIRKTGESDTEAFF	TGTGCCATCAGGAAGACAGGGGAGTCGGACACTGAAGCTTTCTTT	TRBD1	TRBV10-3	TRBJ1-1	few
CASSRAVVTGDEQFF	TGTGCCAGCAGCCGTGCAGTGGTGACAGGCGATGAGCAGTTCTTC	-	TRBV11-2	TRBJ2-1	-
CASSRDPDTQYF	TGTGCCAGCAGCAGGGACCCAGATACGCAGTATTTT	-	TRBV5-4	TRBJ2-3	-
CSARGRGTGNSPLHF	TGCAGTGCTAGAGGAAGGGGGACAGGGAATTCACCCCTCCACTTT	TRBD1	TRBV20-1	TRBJ1-6	few
CASGLNPGQPQHF	TGCGCCAGCGGCTTGAACCCGGGGCAGCCCCAGCATTTT	-	TRBV5-1	TRBJ1-5	few
CASSFSQTNTEAFF	TGCGCCAGCAGCTTTAGCCAGACGAACACTGAAGCTTTCTTT	-	TRBV5-1	TRBJ1-1	-
CAWTDAFRYNEQFF	TGTGCCTGGACCGATGCGTTCCGTTACAATGAGCAGTTCTTC	-	TRBV30	TRBJ2-1	-
CASSVRGGADTEAFF	TGTGCCAGCAGCGTAAGGGGGGGCGCGGACACTGAAGCTTTCTTT	-	TRBV9	TRBJ1-1	-
CSAGTGLYEQYF	TGCAGCGCCGGGACAGGGCTCTACGAGCAGTACTTC	TRBD1	TRBV29-1	TRBJ2-7	-
CSAEDRGAGNTIYF	TGCAGTGCTGAGGACAGGGGAGCTGGAAACACCATATATTTT	TRBD1	TRBV20-1	TRBJ1-3	-
CASRTVYYKQETQYF	TGTGCCAGTAGGACAGTTTATTACAAACAAGAGACCCAGTACTTC	-	TRBV12-3/TRBV12-4	TRBJ2-5	-
CASSPFDSGFEAFF	TGTGCCAGCAGCCCCTTTGACAGCGGATTTGAAGCTTTCTTT	-	TRBV7-8	TRBJ1-1	many
CASSQVGRSTDTQYF	TGCGCCAGCAGCCAAGTTGGACGGAGCACAGATACGCAGTATTTT	-	TRBV4-3	TRBJ2-3	few
CASSLKQGDYGYTF	TGCGCCAGCAGCTTGAAACAGGGGGACTATGGCTACACCTTC	TRBD1	TRBV5-1	TRBJ1-2	-
CASSQAPGIGTEAFF	TGTGCCAGCAGCCAAGCTCCCGGAATAGGAACTGAAGCTTTCTTT	-	TRBV3-1	TRBJ1-1	-
CASSTESNQPQHF	TGTGCCAGCTCGACAGAGAGCAATCAGCCCCAGCATTTT	-	TRBV6-4	TRBJ1-5	-
CASSLLSGPYEQYF	TGCGCCAGCAGCTTGCTCTCCGGCCCCTACGAGCAGTACTTC	-	TRBV5-1	TRBJ2-7	-